This note documents a single T cell receptor (beta chain) sequence. Its antigen is currently unknown. This record belongs to a study of cytomegalovirus exposure and HLA in healthy donors. Researchers ran the PCR with 60 Vbeta and 13 Jbeta primers. Method: immunoSEQ multiplex PCR; TCRdb's copy keeps in-frame clones and lacks some. Of some 190,000 clones in the sample, roughly 86% were seen once. At sampling all donors were nominally healthy, likely with unrecorded immune exposures. The study's findings and limits: At a 0.05 false discovery rate, a later analysis found over 15,000 TCR beta sequences to be associated with HLA alleles. Several top significant clusters appeared, in a later analysis, to be linked to common viral pathogens.

There are 13 residues in the CDR3. V gave up 4 bases and J gave up 2 bases, with 8 bases separating them. Germline V gives CDR1 SGHTA, CDR2 FQGTGA. The receptor's source is a man aged 40-49 years in good health and CMV-seropositive. The material sequenced was PBMCs. V usage is TRBV7-3 and J usage is TRBJ2-5; D unclear. CDR3 amino acids: CASSSLPQETQYF. The DNA of the CDR3 is TGTGCCAGCAGCTCCCTCCCTCAAGAGACCCAGTACTTC.